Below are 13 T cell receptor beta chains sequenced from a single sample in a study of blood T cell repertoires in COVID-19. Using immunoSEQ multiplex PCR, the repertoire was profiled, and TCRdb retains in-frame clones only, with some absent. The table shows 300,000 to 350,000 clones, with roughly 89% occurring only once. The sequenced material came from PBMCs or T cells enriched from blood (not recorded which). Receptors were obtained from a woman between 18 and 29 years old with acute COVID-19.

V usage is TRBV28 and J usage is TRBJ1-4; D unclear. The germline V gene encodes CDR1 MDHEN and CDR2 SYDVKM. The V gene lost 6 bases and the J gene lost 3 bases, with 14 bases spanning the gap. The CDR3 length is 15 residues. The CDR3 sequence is CASRSREHPNEKLFF. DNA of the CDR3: TGTGCCAGCAGATCACGGGAGCATCCTAATGAAAAACTGTTTTTT.

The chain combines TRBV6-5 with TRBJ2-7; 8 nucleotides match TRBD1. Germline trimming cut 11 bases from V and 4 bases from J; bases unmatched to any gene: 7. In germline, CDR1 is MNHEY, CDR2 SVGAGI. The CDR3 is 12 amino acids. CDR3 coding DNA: TGTGCCGGACACCGACAGGGGTACGAGCAGTACTTC. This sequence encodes CAGHRQGYEQYF.

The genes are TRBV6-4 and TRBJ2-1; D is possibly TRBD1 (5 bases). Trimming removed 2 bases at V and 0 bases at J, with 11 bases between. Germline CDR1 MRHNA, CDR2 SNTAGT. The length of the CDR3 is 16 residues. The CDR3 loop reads CASSDRGSGSYNEQFF. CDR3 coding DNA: TGTGCCAGCAGTGACAGGGGATCAGGCTCCTACAATGAGCAGTTCTTC.

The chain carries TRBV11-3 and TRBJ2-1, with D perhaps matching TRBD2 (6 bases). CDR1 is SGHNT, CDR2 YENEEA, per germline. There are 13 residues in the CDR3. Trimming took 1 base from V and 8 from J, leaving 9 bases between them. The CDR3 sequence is CASSLGGVDEQFF. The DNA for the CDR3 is TGTGCCAGCAGCTTAGGCGGGGTTGATGAGCAGTTCTTC.

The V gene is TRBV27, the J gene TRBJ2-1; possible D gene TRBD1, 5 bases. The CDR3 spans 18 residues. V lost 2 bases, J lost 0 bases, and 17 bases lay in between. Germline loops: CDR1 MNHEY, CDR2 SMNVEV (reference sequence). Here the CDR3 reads CASSLAGWELSSYNEQFF. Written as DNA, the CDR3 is TGTGCCAGCAGTTTAGCAGGGTGGGAACTGAGCTCCTACAATGAGCAGTTCTTC.

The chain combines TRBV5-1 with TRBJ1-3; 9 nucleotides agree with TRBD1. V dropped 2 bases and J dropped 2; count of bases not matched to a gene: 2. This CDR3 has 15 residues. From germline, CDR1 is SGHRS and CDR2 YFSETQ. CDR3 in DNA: TGCGCCAGCAGCTTCACAGGGGGCCCTGGAAACACCATATATTTT. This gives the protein CASSFTGGPGNTIYF.

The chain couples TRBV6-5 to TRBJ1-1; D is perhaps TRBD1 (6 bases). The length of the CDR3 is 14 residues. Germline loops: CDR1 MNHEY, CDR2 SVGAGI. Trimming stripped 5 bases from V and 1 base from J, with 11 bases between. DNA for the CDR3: TGTGCCAGCAGTACCTGGACAGCGAACACTGAAGCTTTCTTT. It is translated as CASSTWTANTEAFF.

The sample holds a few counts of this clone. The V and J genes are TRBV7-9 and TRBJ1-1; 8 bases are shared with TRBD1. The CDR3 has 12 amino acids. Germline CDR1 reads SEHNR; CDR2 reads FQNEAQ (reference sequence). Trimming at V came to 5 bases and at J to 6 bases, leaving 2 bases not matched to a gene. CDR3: CASSGGQAEAFF. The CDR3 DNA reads TGTGCCAGCAGCGGGGGACAGGCTGAAGCTTTCTTT.

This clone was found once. This CDR3 is CASSQVAGAGYGYTF. CDR3 nucleotides: TGTGCCAGCAGCCAAGTGGCGGGGGCCGGCTATGGCTACACCTTC. This chain joins TRBV3-1 (or the pseudogene TRBV3-2) and TRBJ1-2, with D possibly being TRBD1 (6 bases). Germline assignment: CDR1 LGHDT and CDR2 YNNKEL (reference sequence). CDR3 length: 15 residues. Trimming took 1 base from V and 4 from J, leaving 13 bases between them.

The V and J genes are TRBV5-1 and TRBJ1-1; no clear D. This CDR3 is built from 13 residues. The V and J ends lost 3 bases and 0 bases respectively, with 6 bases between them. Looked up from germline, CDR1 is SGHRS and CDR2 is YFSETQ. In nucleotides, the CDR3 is TGCGCCAGCAGCTCGACACTGAACACTGAAGCTTTCTTT. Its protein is CASSSTLNTEAFF. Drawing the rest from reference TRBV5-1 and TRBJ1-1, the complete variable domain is KAGVTQTPRYLIKTRGQQVTLSCSPISGHRSVSWYQQTPGQGLQFLFEYFSETQRNKGNFPGRFSGRQFSNSRSEMNVSTLELGDSALYLCASSSTLNTEAFFGQGTRLTVV.

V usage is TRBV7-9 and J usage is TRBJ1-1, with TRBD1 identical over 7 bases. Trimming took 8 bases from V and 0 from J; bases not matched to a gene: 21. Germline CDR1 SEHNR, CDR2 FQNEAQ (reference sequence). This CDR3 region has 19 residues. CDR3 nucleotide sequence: TGTGCCAGCCGCCGGGTCGGGACAGCGCTAGACGGGTTGAACACTGAAGCTTTCTTT. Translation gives CASRRVGTALDGLNTEAFF.

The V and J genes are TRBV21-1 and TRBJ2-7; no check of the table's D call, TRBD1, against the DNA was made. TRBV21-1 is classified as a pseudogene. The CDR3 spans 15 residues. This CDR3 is CASSKKYRGSYEQYF. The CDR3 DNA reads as TGTGCCAGCAGCAAAAAATACAGGGGATCCTACGAGCAGTACTTC.

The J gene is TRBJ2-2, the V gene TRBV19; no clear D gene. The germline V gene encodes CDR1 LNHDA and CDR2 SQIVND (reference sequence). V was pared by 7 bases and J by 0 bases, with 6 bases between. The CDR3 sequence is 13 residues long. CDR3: CASKLPNTGELFF. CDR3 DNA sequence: TGTGCCAGTAAGCTTCCGAACACCGGGGAGCTGTTTTTT. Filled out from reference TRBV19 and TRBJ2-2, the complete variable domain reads DGGITQSPKYLFRKEGQNVTLSCEQNLNHDAMYWYRQDPGQGLRLIYYSQIVNDFQKGDIAEGYSVSREKKESFPLTVTSAQKNPTAFYLCASKLPNTGELFFGEGSRLTVL.